This T cell receptor beta chain was captured by sequencing in a study of cytomegalovirus exposure and HLA in healthy donors. Every donor was a healthy person donating bone marrow. Findings of the study overall: The only immune exposure information that was available was CMV serostatus. Specific recognition of CMV antigens was confirmed in vitro for a few chains (all CMV-associated).

In the PCR, 60 Vbeta and 13 Jbeta primers were used. TCRdb's copy holds only in-frame clones and misses some; the assay was immunoSEQ multiplex PCR. The table records about 200,000 clones, approximately 81% of them present only once. About this clone: Antigen: not known.

V was cut by 4 bases and J by 5 bases, with 18 bases left in between. The V gene's germline CDR1 is SGHNT and CDR2 YYREEE (reference sequence). The CDR3 contains 15 residues. This sequence joins TRBV5-4 and TRBJ1-1; weak D call: TRBD1 (5 bases). This clonotype was sampled from a man aged 25 to 40 in good health and CMV-seronegative. The source material was PBMCs. The CDR3 DNA follows: TGTGCCAGCAGCGCGTGGGGGGGGGATAGGACTGAAGCTTTCTTT. It is translated as CASSAWGGDRTEAFF.